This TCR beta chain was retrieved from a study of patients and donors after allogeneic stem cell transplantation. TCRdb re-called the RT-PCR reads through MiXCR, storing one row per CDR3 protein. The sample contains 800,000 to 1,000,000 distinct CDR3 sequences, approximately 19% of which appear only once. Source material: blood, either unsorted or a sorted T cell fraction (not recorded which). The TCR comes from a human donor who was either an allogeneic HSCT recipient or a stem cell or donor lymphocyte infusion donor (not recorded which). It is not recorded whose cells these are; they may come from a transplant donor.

This chain's CDR3 is CASSPRERNNEQFF. The CDR3 nucleotides are TGCGCCAGCAGTCCCAGGGAAAGGAACAATGAGCAGTTCTTC. The chain combines TRBV5-1 with TRBJ2-1; maybe TRBD1 (5 bases). Germline lookup yields CDR1 SGHRS and CDR2 YFSETQ. The CDR3 has 14 residues. V was cut by 5 bases and J by 5 bases, with 14 bases left in between.